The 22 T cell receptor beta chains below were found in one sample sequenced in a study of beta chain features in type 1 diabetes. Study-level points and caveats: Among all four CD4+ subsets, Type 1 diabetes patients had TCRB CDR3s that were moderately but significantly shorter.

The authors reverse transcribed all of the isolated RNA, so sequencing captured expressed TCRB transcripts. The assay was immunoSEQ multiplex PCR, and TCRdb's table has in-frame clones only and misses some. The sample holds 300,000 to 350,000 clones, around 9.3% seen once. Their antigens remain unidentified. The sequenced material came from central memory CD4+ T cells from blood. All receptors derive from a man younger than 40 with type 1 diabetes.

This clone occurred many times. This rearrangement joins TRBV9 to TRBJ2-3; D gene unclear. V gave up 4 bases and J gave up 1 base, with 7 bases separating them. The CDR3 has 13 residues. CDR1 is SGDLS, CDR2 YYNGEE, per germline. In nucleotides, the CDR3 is TGTGCCAGCAGCTCTCAACGCACAGATACGCAGTATTTT. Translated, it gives CASSSQRTDTQYF.

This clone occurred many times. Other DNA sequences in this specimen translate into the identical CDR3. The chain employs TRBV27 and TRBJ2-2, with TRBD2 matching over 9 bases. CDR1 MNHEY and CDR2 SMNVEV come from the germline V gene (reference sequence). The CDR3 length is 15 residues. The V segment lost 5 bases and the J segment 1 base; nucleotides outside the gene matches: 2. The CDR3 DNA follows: TGTGCCAGCAGTCTACTAGCGGGGAACACCGGGGAGCTGTTTTTT. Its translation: CASSLLAGNTGELFF.

This CDR3 reads CASSSFPSGGSTDTQYF. The CDR3 DNA reads TGCGCCAGCAGCTCCTTTCCTAGCGGGGGATCTACAGATACGCAGTATTTT. The genes are TRBV23-1 and TRBJ2-3; 10 bases are a match to TRBD2. TRBV23-1 is labeled an ORF, and its function is uncertain. Trimming at V came to 6 bases and at J to 3 bases, leaving 12 bases not matched to a gene. This CDR3 is built from 17 residues.

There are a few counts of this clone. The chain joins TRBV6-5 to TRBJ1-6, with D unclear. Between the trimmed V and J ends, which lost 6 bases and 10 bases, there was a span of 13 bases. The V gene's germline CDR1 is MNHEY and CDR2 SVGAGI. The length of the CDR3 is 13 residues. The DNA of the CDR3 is TGTGCCAGCAGCCCCAATTCAAGGTCACCCCTCCACTTT. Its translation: CASSPNSRSPLHF.

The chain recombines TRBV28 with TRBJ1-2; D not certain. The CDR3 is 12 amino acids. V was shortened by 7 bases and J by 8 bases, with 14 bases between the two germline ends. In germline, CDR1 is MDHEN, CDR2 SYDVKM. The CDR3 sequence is CASISPPSGYTF. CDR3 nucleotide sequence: TGTGCCAGCATCTCCCCCCCTTCGGGCTACACCTTC.

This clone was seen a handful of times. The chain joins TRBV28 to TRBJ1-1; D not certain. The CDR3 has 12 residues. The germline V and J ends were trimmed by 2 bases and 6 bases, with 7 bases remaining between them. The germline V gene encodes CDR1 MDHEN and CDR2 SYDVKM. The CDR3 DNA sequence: TGTGCCAGCAGTTTACTTGGGTCTGAAGCTTTCTTT. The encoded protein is CASSLLGSEAFF.

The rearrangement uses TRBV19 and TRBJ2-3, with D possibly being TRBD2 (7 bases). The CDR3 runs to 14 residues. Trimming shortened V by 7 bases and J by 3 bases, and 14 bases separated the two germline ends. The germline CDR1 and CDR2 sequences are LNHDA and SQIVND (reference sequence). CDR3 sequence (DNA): TGTGCCAGTAAGGGGCGGGGGCCGACAGATACGCAGTATTTT. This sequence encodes CASKGRGPTDTQYF.

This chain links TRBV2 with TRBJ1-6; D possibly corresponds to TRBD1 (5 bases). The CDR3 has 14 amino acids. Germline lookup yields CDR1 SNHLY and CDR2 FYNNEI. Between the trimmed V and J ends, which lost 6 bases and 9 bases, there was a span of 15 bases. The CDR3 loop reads CASRGDGDGSPLHF. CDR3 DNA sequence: TGTGCCAGCAGAGGGGACGGCGACGGTTCACCCCTCCACTTT.

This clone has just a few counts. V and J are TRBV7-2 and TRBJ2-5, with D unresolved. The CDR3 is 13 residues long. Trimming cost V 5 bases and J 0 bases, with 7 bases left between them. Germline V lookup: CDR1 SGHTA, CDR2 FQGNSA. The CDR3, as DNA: TGTGCCAGCAGCATTGAGTACCAAGAGACCCAGTACTTC. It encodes CASSIEYQETQYF.

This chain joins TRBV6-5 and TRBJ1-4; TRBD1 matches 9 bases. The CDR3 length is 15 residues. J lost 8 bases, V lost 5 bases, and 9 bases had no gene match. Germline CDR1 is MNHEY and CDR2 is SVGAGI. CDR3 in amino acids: CASSGTGTGLEKLFF. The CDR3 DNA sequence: TGTGCCAGCAGTGGGACCGGGACAGGGCTCGAAAAACTGTTTTTT.

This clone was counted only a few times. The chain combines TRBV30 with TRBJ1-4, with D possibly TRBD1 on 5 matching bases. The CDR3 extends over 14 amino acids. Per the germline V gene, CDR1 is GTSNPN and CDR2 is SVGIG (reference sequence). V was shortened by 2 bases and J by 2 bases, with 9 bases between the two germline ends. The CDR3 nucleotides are TGTGCCTGGAGTTCAGGGACGACTAATGAAAAACTGTTTTTT. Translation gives CAWSSGTTNEKLFF.

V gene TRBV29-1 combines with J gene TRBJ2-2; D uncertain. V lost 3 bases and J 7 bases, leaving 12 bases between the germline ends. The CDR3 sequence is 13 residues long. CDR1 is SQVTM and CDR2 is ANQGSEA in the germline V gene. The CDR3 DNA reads TGCAGCGTTGACTCCCCAGCTAGCGGGGAGCTGTTTTTT. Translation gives CSVDSPASGELFF.

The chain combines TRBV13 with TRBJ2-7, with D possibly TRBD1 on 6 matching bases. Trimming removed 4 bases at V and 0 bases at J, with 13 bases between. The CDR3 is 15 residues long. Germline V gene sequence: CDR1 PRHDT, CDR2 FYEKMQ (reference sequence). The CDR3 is CASSYRVGGSYEQYF. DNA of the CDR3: TGTGCCAGCAGCTACCGGGTAGGGGGCTCCTACGAGCAGTACTTC.

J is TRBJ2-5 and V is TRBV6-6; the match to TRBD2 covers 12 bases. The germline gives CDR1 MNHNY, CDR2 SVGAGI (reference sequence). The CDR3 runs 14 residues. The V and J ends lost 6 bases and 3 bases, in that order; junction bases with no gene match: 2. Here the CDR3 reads CASRWTSGEETQYF. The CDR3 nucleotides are TGTGCCAGCAGATGGACTAGCGGGGAAGAGACCCAGTACTTC.

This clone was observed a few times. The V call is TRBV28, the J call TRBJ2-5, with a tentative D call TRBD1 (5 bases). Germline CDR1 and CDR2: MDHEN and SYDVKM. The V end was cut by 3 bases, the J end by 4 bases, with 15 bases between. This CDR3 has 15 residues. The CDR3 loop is CASSFIGAKGETQYF. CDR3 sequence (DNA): TGTGCCAGCAGTTTTATAGGGGCAAAGGGAGAGACCCAGTACTTC.

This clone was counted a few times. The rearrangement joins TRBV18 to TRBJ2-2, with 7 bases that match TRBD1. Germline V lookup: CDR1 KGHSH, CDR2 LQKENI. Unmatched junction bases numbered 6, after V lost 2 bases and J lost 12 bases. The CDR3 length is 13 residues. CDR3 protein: CASSPRQGWKLFF. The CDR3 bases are TGTGCCAGCTCACCAAGACAGGGTTGGAAGCTGTTTTTT.

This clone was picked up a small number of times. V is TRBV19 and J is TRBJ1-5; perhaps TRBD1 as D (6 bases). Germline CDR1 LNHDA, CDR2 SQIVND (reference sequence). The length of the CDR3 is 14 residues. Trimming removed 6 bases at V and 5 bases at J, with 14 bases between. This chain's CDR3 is CASSTEQGYQPQHF. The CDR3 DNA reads TGTGCCAGTAGCACCGAACAGGGTTATCAGCCCCAGCATTTT. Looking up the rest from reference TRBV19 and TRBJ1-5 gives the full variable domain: DGGITQSPKYLFRKEGQNVTLSCEQNLNHDAMYWYRQDPGQGLRLIYYSQIVNDFQKGDIAEGYSVSREKKESFPLTVTSAQKNPTAFYLCASSTEQGYQPQHFGDGTRLSIL.

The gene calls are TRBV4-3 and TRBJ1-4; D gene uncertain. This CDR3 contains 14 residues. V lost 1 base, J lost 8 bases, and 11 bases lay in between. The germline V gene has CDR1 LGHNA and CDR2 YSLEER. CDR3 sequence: CASSQADHGEKLFF. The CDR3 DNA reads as TGCGCCAGCAGCCAAGCAGATCACGGAGAAAAACTGTTTTTT.

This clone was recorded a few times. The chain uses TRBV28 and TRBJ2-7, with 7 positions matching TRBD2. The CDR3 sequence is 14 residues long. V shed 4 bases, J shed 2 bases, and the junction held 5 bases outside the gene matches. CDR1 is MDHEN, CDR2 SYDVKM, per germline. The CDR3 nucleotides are TGTGCCAGCAGTTCCTCCGGGGGGACCTACGAGCAGTACTTC. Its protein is CASSSSGGTYEQYF.

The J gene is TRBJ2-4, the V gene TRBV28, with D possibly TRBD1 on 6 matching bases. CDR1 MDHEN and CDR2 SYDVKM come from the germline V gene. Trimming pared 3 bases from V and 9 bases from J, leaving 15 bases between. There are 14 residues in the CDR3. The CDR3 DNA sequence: TGTGCCAGCAGTTTTTTCGGCTTAGGGGGCATTCAGTACTTC. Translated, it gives CASSFFGLGGIQYF.

The CDR3 region is CASSAISGADTQYF. CDR3 nucleotide sequence: TGCGCCAGCAGCGCCATTAGCGGGGCGGATACGCAGTATTTT. The chain combines TRBV5-1 with TRBJ2-3; 8 bases map to TRBD2. This CDR3 has 14 residues. Per the germline V gene, CDR1 is SGHRS and CDR2 is YFSETQ. V trimming: 4 bases; J trimming: 6 bases; junction bases outside the gene matches: 7.

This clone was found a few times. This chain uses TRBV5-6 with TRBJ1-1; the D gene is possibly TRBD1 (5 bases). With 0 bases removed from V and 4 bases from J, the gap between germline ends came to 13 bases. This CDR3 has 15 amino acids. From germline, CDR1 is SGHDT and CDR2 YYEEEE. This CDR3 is CASSLGRGGGTEAFF. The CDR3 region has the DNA TGTGCCAGCAGCTTGGGGAGGGGAGGAGGCACTGAAGCTTTCTTT. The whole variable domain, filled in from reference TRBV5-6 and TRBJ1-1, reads DAGVTQSPTHLIKTRGQQVTLRCSPKSGHDTVSWYQQALGQGPQFIFQYYEEEERQRGNFPDRFSGHQFPNYSSELNVNALLLGDSALYLCASSLGRGGGTEAFFGQGTRLTVV.